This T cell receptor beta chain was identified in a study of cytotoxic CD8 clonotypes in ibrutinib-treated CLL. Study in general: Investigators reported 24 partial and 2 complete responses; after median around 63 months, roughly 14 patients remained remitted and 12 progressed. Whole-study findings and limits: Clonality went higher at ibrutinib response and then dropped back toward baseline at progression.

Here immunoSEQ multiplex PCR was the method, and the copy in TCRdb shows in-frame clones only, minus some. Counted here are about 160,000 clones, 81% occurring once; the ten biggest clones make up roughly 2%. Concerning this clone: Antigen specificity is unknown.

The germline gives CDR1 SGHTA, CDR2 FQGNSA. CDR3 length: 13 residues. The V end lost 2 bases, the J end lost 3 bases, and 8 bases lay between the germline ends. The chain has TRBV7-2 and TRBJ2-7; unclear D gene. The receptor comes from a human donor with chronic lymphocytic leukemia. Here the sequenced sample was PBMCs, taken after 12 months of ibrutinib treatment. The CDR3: CASSLYQYYEQYF. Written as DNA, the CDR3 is TGTGCCAGCAGCTTATACCAGTACTACGAGCAGTACTTC.